The 22 T cell receptor beta chains presented below share a single source sample, sequenced in a study of blood T cell repertoires in COVID-19. Assay used: immunoSEQ multiplex PCR; TCRdb lists only in-frame clones, some missing. This sample carries 90,000 to 130,000 clones, roughly 85% of them seen once, and the ten largest clones take about 5%. What was sequenced was peripheral blood. All receptors derive from a human donor in a cohort sampled during active COVID-19.

The CDR3 here is CAWSKLSYNEQFF. CDR3 nucleotides: TGTGCCTGGAGTAAACTCTCCTACAATGAGCAGTTCTTC. The genes are TRBV30 and TRBJ2-1; D gene unclear. Trimming stripped 2 bases from V and 0 bases from J, with 5 bases between. The CDR3 covers 13 residues. Germline CDR1 and CDR2: GTSNPN and SVGIG (reference sequence).

V gene TRBV5-5 combines with J gene TRBJ1-1; D unresolved. This CDR3 contains 15 residues. V was clipped by 4 bases and J by 5 bases, with 18 bases between them. Germline V gene lookup returns CDR1 SGHKS and CDR2 YYEKEE (reference sequence). CDR3 sequence: CASSMTGRSMTEAFF. The CDR3 nucleotides are TGTGCCAGCAGCATGACGGGTCGAAGCATGACTGAAGCTTTCTTT.

The CDR3 DNA reads TGTGCCAGCAGTTTATCAGGGGGGTCCTACGAGCAGTACTTC. It yields the protein CASSLSGGSYEQYF. The V call is TRBV28, the J call TRBJ2-7; TRBD1 is a possible D gene (7 bases). Trimming took 1 base from V and 1 from J, leaving 8 bases between them. The CDR3 totals 14 residues. The V gene's germline CDR1 is MDHEN and CDR2 SYDVKM.

This clone was detected a few times. The J gene is TRBJ2-7, the V gene TRBV5-4; tentative D call: TRBD1 (5 bases). Looked up from germline, CDR1 is SGHNT and CDR2 is YYREEE (reference sequence). V was trimmed by 4 bases and J by 3 bases, leaving 11 bases between them. The CDR3 runs to 13 residues. The CDR3 nucleotides are TGTGCCAGCAGCAAAGGGGTGGTCTACGAGCAGTACTTC. Its translation is CASSKGVVYEQYF.

This chain uses TRBV2 with TRBJ1-5; tentative D call: TRBD1 (5 bases). Trimming stripped 4 bases from V and 1 base from J, with 14 bases between. The CDR3 is 16 amino acids. CDR1 and CDR2 from the germline V gene are SNHLY and FYNNEI. DNA for the CDR3: TGTGCCAGCAGTGCCCTGGGGGGAGTGAGCAATCAGCCCCAGCATTTT. Its translation is CASSALGGVSNQPQHF.

Only one count was recorded for this clone. V usage is TRBV7-3 and J usage is TRBJ1-1; TRBD1 matches at 7 bases. Germline V gene sequence: CDR1 SGHTA, CDR2 FQGTGA. V gave up 1 base and J gave up 4 bases; unmatched junction bases: 3. This CDR3 is 14 amino acids long. This CDR3 reads CASSLNPGGTEAFF. CDR3 nucleotides: TGTGCCAGCAGCTTAAACCCAGGGGGCACTGAAGCTTTCTTT.

The rearrangement joins TRBV4-1 to TRBJ1-1; D unresolved. The CDR3 is 18 amino acids. CDR1 is MGHRA, CDR2 YSYEKL, per germline. V was cut by 0 bases and J by 11 bases, with 28 bases left in between. The CDR3 DNA reads as TGCGCCAGCAGCCAAGATTCCGGGAGATCGGCCAGTGTGAATTTGGCTTTCTTT. Translating gives CASSQDSGRSASVNLAFF.

V and J are TRBV7-2 and TRBJ2-1, with 8 nucleotides matching TRBD2. CDR3 size: 16 residues. Germline-derived CDR1 and CDR2 are SGHTA and FQGNSA. Unmatched junction bases numbered 11, after V lost 5 bases and J lost 5 bases. The CDR3 loop is CASSLSPTSVNNEQFF. In DNA, the CDR3 is TGTGCCAGCAGCCTATCCCCGACTAGCGTAAACAATGAGCAGTTCTTC. The whole variable domain, remainder taken from reference TRBV7-2 and TRBJ2-1, is GAGVSQSPSNKVTEKGKDVELRCDPISGHTALYWYRQSLGQGLEFLIYFQGNSAPDKSGLPSDRFSAERTGGSVSTLTIQRTQQEDSAVYLCASSLSPTSVNNEQFFGPGTRLTVL.

The gene calls are TRBV5-4 and TRBJ2-5; TRBD2 might be the D (6 bases). V dropped 1 base and J dropped 3 bases, with 13 bases sitting between them. The CDR3 is 15 residues long. Germline V gene data show CDR1 as SGHNT and CDR2 as YYREEE (reference sequence). Here the CDR3 reads CASSLRLTGEETQYF. CDR3 nucleotide sequence: TGTGCCAGCAGCTTGAGGCTTACGGGGGAAGAGACCCAGTACTTC.

Written as DNA, the CDR3 is TGCAGCGTTCCTACGCAGGCTAACTATGGCTACACCTTC. This translates into CSVPTQANYGYTF. V usage is TRBV29-1 and J usage is TRBJ1-2; D uncertain. V was clipped by 5 bases and J by 0 bases, with 10 bases between them. Germline-derived CDR1 and CDR2 are SQVTM and ANQGSEA. The CDR3 spans 13 residues.

The chain combines TRBV5-1 with TRBJ2-5; D is uncertain. CDR1 SGHRS and CDR2 YFSETQ come from the germline V gene. Deletions cut 2 bases from V and 5 bases from J, with 4 bases between. This CDR3 region has 11 residues. CDR3 DNA: TGCGCCAGCAGCTTAGCTGAGACCCAGTACTTC. It codes for CASSLAETQYF.

The gene calls are TRBV4-2 and TRBJ2-1; possible D gene TRBD2, 5 bases. Germline assignment: CDR1 LGHNA and CDR2 YNFKEQ. This CDR3 has 13 residues. V was pared by 1 base and J by 5 bases, with 6 bases between. CDR3 in DNA: TGTGCCAGCAGCCAAGGGGGAGACAATGAGCAGTTCTTC. It is translated as CASSQGGDNEQFF.

V usage is TRBV19 and J usage is TRBJ2-7; D might be TRBD2 (6 bases). Trimming shortened V by 0 bases and J by 3 bases, and 15 bases separated the two germline ends. CDR1 is LNHDA and CDR2 is SQIVND in the germline V gene (reference sequence). The CDR3 covers 16 residues. The CDR3 coding sequence is TGTGCCAGTAGTATAGATCGAGGCCATAGCGGCTACGAGCAGTACTTC. Translating it yields CASSIDRGHSGYEQYF.

The chain links TRBV5-6 to TRBJ2-1; maybe TRBD2 (6 bases). Trimming removed 0 bases at V and 7 bases at J, with 23 bases between. The length of the CDR3 is 18 residues. Germline-derived CDR1 and CDR2 are SGHDT and YYEEEE. The CDR3 coding sequence is TGTGCCAGCAGCTTGGTTAAGTGGGGGACTCACTCCCGGAATGAGCAGTTCTTC. As protein: CASSLVKWGTHSRNEQFF.

The rearrangement links TRBV9 to TRBJ1-3, with 7 bases aligning to TRBD1. Trimming took 4 bases from V and 4 from J; bases not matched to a gene: 11. In germline, CDR1 is SGDLS, CDR2 YYNGEE. CDR3 length: 16 residues. The CDR3 coding sequence is TGTGCCAGCAGCCCCAGCCCTAAGACAGGGGGAAACACCATATATTTT. Protein sequence: CASSPSPKTGGNTIYF.

This chain links TRBV6-1 with TRBJ1-2; TRBD1 agrees at 11 bases. This CDR3 is 17 amino acids long. Germline V lookup: CDR1 MNHNS, CDR2 SASEGT. With 3 bases clipped from V and 3 bases from J, the junction kept 9 bases outside the gene matches. CDR3 bases: TGTGCCAGCAGTGATGTAAGGAGGACAGGGGGCTACTATGGCTACACCTTC. It encodes CASSDVRRTGGYYGYTF.

The gene calls are TRBV6-2 or TRBV6-3 and TRBJ1-5; maybe TRBD1 (6 bases). The CDR3 extends over 15 amino acids. Germline CDR1 and CDR2: MNHEY and SVGEGT. V was pared by 3 bases and J by 5 bases, with 14 bases between. CDR3 sequence (DNA): TGTGCCAGCAGTTATCCCGGGGCAGGGGATCAGCCCCAGCATTTT. It translates to CASSYPGAGDQPQHF.

The chain joins TRBV19 to TRBJ2-5; the D is unclear. Trimming left V 5 bases short and J 4 bases short, with 20 bases between. Germline assignment: CDR1 LNHDA and CDR2 SQIVND (reference sequence). The CDR3 extends over 16 amino acids. This CDR3 is CASSSQARSPRETQYF. In nucleotides, the CDR3 is TGTGCCAGTAGTTCCCAAGCGAGGAGTCCTCGAGAGACCCAGTACTTC. Looking up the rest from reference TRBV19 and TRBJ2-5 gives the full variable domain: DGGITQSPKYLFRKEGQNVTLSCEQNLNHDAMYWYRQDPGQGLRLIYYSQIVNDFQKGDIAEGYSVSREKKESFPLTVTSAQKNPTAFYLCASSSQARSPRETQYFGPGTRLLVL.

A single count supports this clone. In DNA form, the CDR3 reads TGCGCCAGCAGCCAGGCCAGGGCGGAAAGCTATGGCTACACCTTC. Amino acids: CASSQARAESYGYTF. The chain employs TRBV5-1 and TRBJ1-2, with a tentative D call TRBD1 (5 bases). The V end was cut by 4 bases, the J end by 4 bases, with 17 bases between. There are 15 residues in the CDR3. From germline, CDR1 is SGHRS and CDR2 YFSETQ.

This chain uses TRBV27 with TRBJ2-1; 9 bases align to TRBD1. Germline trimming cut 3 bases from V and 9 bases from J; bases unmatched to any gene: 6. CDR1 is MNHEY and CDR2 is SMNVEV in the germline V gene (reference sequence). The length of the CDR3 is 14 residues. CDR3 residues: CASSFGTGSSEQFF. CDR3 DNA sequence: TGTGCCAGCAGTTTTGGGACAGGGTCGAGTGAGCAGTTCTTC.

CDR3 DNA sequence: TGTGCCAGCAGAACAGGGGGCCCCAGCTCCTACGAGCAGTACTTC. Amino acids: CASRTGGPSSYEQYF. The rearrangement uses TRBV28 and TRBJ2-7; 9 positions match TRBD1. Trimming cost V 6 bases and J 0 bases; bases outside gene matches: 6. The CDR3 runs 15 residues. CDR1 is MDHEN, CDR2 SYDVKM, per germline.

The chain joins TRBV28 to TRBJ2-2; 11 nucleotides agree with TRBD1. Germline assignment: CDR1 MDHEN and CDR2 SYDVKM. The CDR3 sequence is 16 residues long. V was pared by 7 bases and J by 5 bases, with 9 bases of the junction left unmatched. The CDR3 sequence: CASTYPGTGGTGELFF. The CDR3 DNA reads as TGTGCCAGCACCTACCCCGGGACAGGGGGTACCGGGGAGCTGTTTTTT. Combining the CDR3 with reference TRBV28 and TRBJ2-2 gives the whole variable domain DVKVTQSSRYLVKRTGEKVFLECVQDMDHENMFWYRQDPGLGLRLIYFSYDVKMKEKGDIPEGYSVSREKKERFSLILESASTNQTSMYLCASTYPGTGGTGELFFGEGSRLTVL.